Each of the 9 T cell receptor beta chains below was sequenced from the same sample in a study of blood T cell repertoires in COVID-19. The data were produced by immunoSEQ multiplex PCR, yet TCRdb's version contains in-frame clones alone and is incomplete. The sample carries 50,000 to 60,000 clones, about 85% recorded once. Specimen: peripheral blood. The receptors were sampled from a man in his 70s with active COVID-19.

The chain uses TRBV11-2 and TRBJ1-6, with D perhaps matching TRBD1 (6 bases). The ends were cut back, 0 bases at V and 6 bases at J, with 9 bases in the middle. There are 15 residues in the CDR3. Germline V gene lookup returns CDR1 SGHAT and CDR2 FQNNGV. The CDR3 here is CASSLETGSNSPLHF. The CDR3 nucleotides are TGTGCCAGCAGCTTAGAGACAGGCTCTAATTCACCCCTCCACTTT.

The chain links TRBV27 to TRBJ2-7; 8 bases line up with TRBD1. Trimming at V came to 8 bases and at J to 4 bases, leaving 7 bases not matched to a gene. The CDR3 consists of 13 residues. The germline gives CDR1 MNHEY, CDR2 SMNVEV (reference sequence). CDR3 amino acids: CASHRQGRYEQYF. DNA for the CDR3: TGTGCCAGCCACCGACAGGGGAGGTACGAGCAGTACTTC.

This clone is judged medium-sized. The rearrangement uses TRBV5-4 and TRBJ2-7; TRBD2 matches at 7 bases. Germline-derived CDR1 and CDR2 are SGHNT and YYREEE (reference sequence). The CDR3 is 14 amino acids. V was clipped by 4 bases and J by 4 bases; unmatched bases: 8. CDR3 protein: CASSQSGLPYEQYF. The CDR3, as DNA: TGTGCCAGCAGCCAGTCGGGACTACCATACGAGCAGTACTTC.

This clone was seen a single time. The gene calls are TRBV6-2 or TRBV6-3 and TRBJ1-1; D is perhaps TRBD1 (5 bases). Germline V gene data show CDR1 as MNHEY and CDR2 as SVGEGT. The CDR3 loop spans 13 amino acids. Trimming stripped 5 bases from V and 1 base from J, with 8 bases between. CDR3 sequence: CASSPGQNTEAFF. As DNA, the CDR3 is TGTGCCAGCAGTCCAGGACAGAACACTGAAGCTTTCTTT.

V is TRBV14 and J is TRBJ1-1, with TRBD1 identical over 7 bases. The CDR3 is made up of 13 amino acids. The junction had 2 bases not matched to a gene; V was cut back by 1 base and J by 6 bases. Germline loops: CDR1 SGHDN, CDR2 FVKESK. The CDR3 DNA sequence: TGTGCCAGCAGCCAAGCCAGGGGGGCTGAAGCTTTCTTT. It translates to CASSQARGAEAFF.

CDR3 bases: TGTGCCAGCAGCTTACACCGGACAGGGGCTGAGTACGAGCAGTACTTC. Protein product: CASSLHRTGAEYEQYF. The chain joins TRBV11-1 to TRBJ2-7, with 9 bases matching TRBD1. This CDR3 comprises 16 residues. CDR1 is SGHAT, CDR2 FQDESV, per germline (reference sequence). J was trimmed by 4 bases and V by 2 bases; bases with no gene match: 9.

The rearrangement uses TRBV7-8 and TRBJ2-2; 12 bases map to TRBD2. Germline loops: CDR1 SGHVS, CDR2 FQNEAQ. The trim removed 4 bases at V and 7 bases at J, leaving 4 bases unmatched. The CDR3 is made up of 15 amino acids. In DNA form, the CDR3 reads TGTGCCAGCAGCTCTAGCGGGGGGGCGGTCGGGGAGCTGTTTTTT. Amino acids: CASSSSGGAVGELFF.

The CDR3 here is CASSSPGQGNAGELFF. The CDR3 DNA follows: TGTGCCAGCAGCTCGCCGGGACAGGGAAATGCCGGGGAGCTGTTTTTT. The rearrangement uses TRBV7-6 and TRBJ2-2, with 9 nucleotides matching TRBD1. The CDR3 loop spans 16 amino acids. V was pared by 4 bases and J by 6 bases, with 9 bases of the junction left unmatched. Germline V gene data show CDR1 as SGHVS and CDR2 as FNYEAQ.

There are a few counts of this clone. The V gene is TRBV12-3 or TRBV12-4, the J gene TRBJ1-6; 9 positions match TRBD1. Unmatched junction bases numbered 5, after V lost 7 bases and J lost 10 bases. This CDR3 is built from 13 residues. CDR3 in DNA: TGTGCCAGCACAGGGACAGGGCGGTCACCCCTCCACTTT. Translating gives CASTGTGRSPLHF.